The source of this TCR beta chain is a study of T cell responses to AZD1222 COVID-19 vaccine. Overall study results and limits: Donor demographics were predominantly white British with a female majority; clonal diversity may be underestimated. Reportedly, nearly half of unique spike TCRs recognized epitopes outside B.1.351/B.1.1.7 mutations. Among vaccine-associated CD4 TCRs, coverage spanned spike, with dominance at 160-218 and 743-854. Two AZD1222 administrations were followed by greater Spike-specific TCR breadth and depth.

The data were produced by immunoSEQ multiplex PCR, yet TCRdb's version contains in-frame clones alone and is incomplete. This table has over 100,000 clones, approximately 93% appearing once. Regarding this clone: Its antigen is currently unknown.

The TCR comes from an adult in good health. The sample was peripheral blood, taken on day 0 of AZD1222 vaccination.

CDR3 sequence reads: CASSPGELGEKLFF. The CDR3 DNA reads as TGTGCCAGCAGTCCAGGGGAACTGGGAGAAAAACTGTTTTTT. J is TRBJ1-4 and V is TRBV9; a possible D gene is TRBD1 (6 bases). CDR1 is SGDLS and CDR2 is YYNGEE in the germline V gene. Trimming removed 5 bases from V and 8 bases from J, with 16 bases in between. The CDR3 totals 14 residues.